These T cell receptor beta chains were read from a single sample in a study of T-cell memory formation after mild COVID-19. TCRdb re-called the 5' RACE reads with MiXCR, one entry per CDR3 protein. The repertoire holds about 350,000 distinct CDR3 sequences, with around 15% as singletons. Input material: PBMCs or a T cell subset sorted from them (not recorded which). The source of these receptors is a man aged 18 to 30 who had mild COVID-19 (a few samples of this study predate the infection). Cell type and time point are not known. Each CDR3 is given with its conserved first and last residue. Each record gives: V gene, D gene, J gene, clone size, CDR3 protein, CDR3 DNA. A D gene is named only where the DNA matches it firmly. Only part of the rows carry a size: once, few, many, or a class if the clone is expanded.

>TRBV3-1|-|TRBJ2-4|-
CASSQRSRGPEYF
TGTGCCAGCAGCCAACGAAGTCGGGGCCCGGAGTACTTC
>TRBV5-1|-|TRBJ2-1|-
CASSVGVDNEQFF
TGCGCCAGCAGCGTTGGAGTAGACAATGAGCAGTTCTTC
>TRBV4-3|-|TRBJ1-3|-
CASSQDPITGSGNTIYF
TGCGCCAGCAGCCAAGACCCCATAACAGGGTCGGGAAACACCATATATTTT
>TRBV2|TRBD2|TRBJ2-1|-
CASLVASGGSMDEQFF
TGTGCCAGCCTGGTGGCTAGCGGGGGGTCCATGGATGAGCAGTTCTTC
>TRBV6-5|-|TRBJ1-2|-
CASTTASNYGYTF
TGTGCCAGCACCACCGCTTCTAACTATGGCTACACCTTC
>TRBV20-1|-|TRBJ1-1|-
CSARVPGLGTEAFF
TGCAGTGCTAGAGTCCCAGGGCTGGGCACTGAAGCTTTCTTT
>TRBV11-2|-|TRBJ1-1|-
CASSPRGVTEAFF
TGTGCCAGCAGCCCCAGGGGTGTCACTGAAGCTTTCTTT
>TRBV6-2/TRBV6-3|-|TRBJ1-1|many
CASSLHENTEAFF
TGTGCCAGCAGTCTACATGAGAACACTGAAGCTTTCTTT
>TRBV6-5|-|TRBJ1-5|few
CASSYRWNSNQPQHF
TGTGCCAGCAGTTACAGGTGGAACAGTAATCAGCCCCAGCATTTT
>TRBV3-1|-|TRBJ2-3|-
CASSHGGASTDTQYF
TGTGCCAGCAGCCATGGGGGGGCTAGCACAGATACGCAGTATTTT
>TRBV4-2|TRBD1|TRBJ2-7|few
CASSQDWDRGYEQYF
TGTGCCAGCAGCCAAGATTGGGACAGGGGCTACGAGCAGTACTTC
>TRBV19|-|TRBJ1-6|few
CASSIAGPNSPLHF
TGTGCCAGTAGTATAGCAGGACCTAATTCACCCCTCCACTTT
>TRBV7-6|-|TRBJ2-7|few
CASSFSPRGGNEQYF
TGTGCCAGCAGCTTCTCCCCCAGGGGAGGGAACGAGCAGTACTTC
>TRBV5-1|TRBD1|TRBJ2-3|-
CASSWTGTGSTDTQYF
TGCGCCAGCAGCTGGACAGGGACGGGTAGCACAGATACGCAGTATTTT
>TRBV5-1|-|TRBJ2-1|few
CASSFQGTANEQFF
TGCGCCAGCAGCTTCCAGGGAACTGCAAATGAGCAGTTCTTC
>TRBV4-3|-|TRBJ1-4|few
CASSQDPLATTNEKLFF
TGCGCCAGCAGCCAAGATCCGTTGGCGACAACTAATGAAAAACTGTTTTTT
>TRBV10-3|TRBD2|TRBJ2-5|few
CATSRTSSQETQYF
TGTGCCACCTCTCGGACTAGCTCCCAGGAGACCCAGTACTTC
>TRBV6-6|TRBD1|TRBJ1-3|-
CAAKGVGQGINTIYF
TGTGCCGCGAAAGGCGTAGGACAGGGAATCAACACCATATATTTT
>TRBV7-8|-|TRBJ1-3|-
CASSRSGGDTIYF
TGTGCCAGCAGCCGGTCCGGGGGGGACACCATATATTTT
>TRBV6-2/TRBV6-3|-|TRBJ2-3|many
CASGLPWDTQYF
TGTGCCAGCGGTCTACCCTGGGATACGCAGTATTTT
>TRBV6-5|TRBD2|TRBJ2-7|-
CASSYVRGGVEQYF
TGTGCCAGCAGTTACGTGCGGGGGGGCGTCGAGCAGTACTTC
>TRBV7-8|TRBD1|TRBJ1-5|-
CASSLVQGAQPQHF
TGTGCCAGCAGCTTAGTTCAGGGGGCTCAGCCCCAGCATTTT
>TRBV6-5|-|TRBJ2-3|-
CASSYWNTDTQYF
TGTGCCAGCAGTTACTGGAATACAGATACGCAGTATTTT
>TRBV19|-|TRBJ2-7|once
CASSIDYGDYEQYF
TGTGCCAGTAGTATAGACTATGGAGACTACGAGCAGTACTTC
>TRBV6-5|TRBD2|TRBJ2-3|few
CASSSPPGTSGADTQYF
TGTGCCAGCAGTTCACCCCCCGGGACTAGTGGGGCAGATACGCAGTATTTT
>TRBV5-1|TRBD1|TRBJ2-5|many
CASLDRGSLEETQYF
TGCGCCAGCCTGGACAGGGGATCTTTGGAAGAGACCCAGTACTTC
>TRBV5-1|-|TRBJ2-1|many
CASSLSGGPSNEQFF
TGCGCCAGCAGCTTGTCGGGGGGCCCTAGCAATGAGCAGTTCTTC
>TRBV7-6|TRBD2|TRBJ2-1|-
CASSRLAGGDFYNEQFF
TGTGCCAGCAGCCGACTAGCGGGGGGGGATTTCTACAATGAGCAGTTCTTC